Following are 18 T cell receptor beta chains from one sample sequenced in a study of neurological immune-mediated disorders (dated by TCRdb to the late 2010s). The library was made by 5' RACE. Instrument used: Illumina HiSeq 2500. The raw public data were reprocessed by TCRdb itself: fastp quality trimming at Q25, MiXCR clonotype calling, in-frame beta chains only. Every distinct CDR3 protein forms one entry, paired with its most common genes and DNA. For this sample there are tens of thousands of distinct CDR3 sequences; about 13% appear just once. Around 4.6% of the sample comes from the top ten. The time point label for this specimen denotes: longitudinal time-point 1 (baseline). Sequenced input: PBMCs. These receptors all stem from a female donor with HTLV-1-associated myelopathy (HAM/TSP).

The chain recombines TRBV9 with TRBJ2-7; D perhaps matches TRBD1 (6 bases). The CDR3 extends over 15 amino acids. From germline, CDR1 is SGDLS and CDR2 YYNGEE. V was clipped by 4 bases and J by 1 base, with 15 bases between them. The CDR3 region has the DNA TGTGCCAGCAGCATGGCCGGGACACCTTCCTACGAGCAGTACTTC. This sequence encodes CASSMAGTPSYEQYF. Based on the CDR3 plus reference TRBV9 and TRBJ2-7, the full variable domain is DSGVTQTPKHLITATGQRVTLRCSPRSGDLSVYWYQQSLDQGLQFLIQYYNGEERAKGNILERFSAQQFPDLHSELNLSSLELGDSALYFCASSMAGTPSYEQYFGPGTRLTVT.

This clonotype showed up just a few times. The V and J genes are TRBV7-2 and TRBJ2-3; 8 bases match TRBD2. After removal of 2 bases from V and 4 bases from J, the junction contained 5 bases not matched to a gene. The CDR3 contains 15 residues. Germline V gene data show CDR1 as SGHTA and CDR2 as FQGNSA. The CDR3 sequence is CASSLTGTRADTQYF. CDR3 DNA: TGTGCCAGCAGCTTAACCGGGACTAGGGCAGATACGCAGTATTTT.

To note about this clonotype: This could be a read error, since a much larger clone is one nucleotide away. The chain carries TRBV6-2 or TRBV6-3 and TRBJ2-7; a weak D match, TRBD1 (5 bases). CDR1 is MNHEY, CDR2 SVGEGT, per germline. There are 13 residues in the CDR3. The CDR3 loop is CASSYGATYDQYF. The DNA of the CDR3 is TGTGCCAGCAGTTACGGGGCGACCTACGATCAGTACTTC.

This clonotype was observed many times. This chain connects TRBV6-5 to TRBJ2-1; D unclear. CDR3 length: 11 residues. The V gene's germline CDR1 is MNHEY and CDR2 SVGAGI. With 0 bases removed from V and 9 bases from J, the gap between germline ends came to 3 bases. The CDR3 DNA reads as TGTGCCAGCAGTTACTCGGGTGAGCAGTTCTTC. Residues: CASSYSGEQFF.

This clonotype was observed many times. This sequence joins TRBV5-1 and TRBJ2-7; tentatively, D is TRBD1 (6 bases). V lost 2 bases and J 5 bases, leaving 17 bases between the germline ends. This CDR3 has 15 amino acids. CDR1 is SGHRS, CDR2 YFSETQ, per germline. The CDR3 DNA reads TGCGCCAGCAGCTTCACAGGGCTCGGAAAAAACGAGCAGTACTTC. Translating gives CASSFTGLGKNEQYF.

This clonotype occurred many times. The CDR3 sequence: CASSLGGSLSYNEQFF. CDR3 DNA: TGCGCCAGCAGCTTGGGTGGGAGCCTCTCCTACAATGAGCAGTTCTTC. The chain couples TRBV5-1 to TRBJ2-1; D is perhaps TRBD2 (5 bases). The CDR3 is made up of 16 amino acids. V was cut by 0 bases and J by 0 bases, with 10 bases left in between. From germline, CDR1 is SGHRS and CDR2 YFSETQ.

In regard to this clonotype: The DNA is omitted, as the CDR3 cannot be located on it reliably, and the CDR3 follows TCRdb's listing. The chain has TRBV5-1 and TRBJ2-1; the DNA was not used to check the table's D call, TRBD2. From germline, CDR1 is SGHRS and CDR2 YFSETQ. The CDR3 has 20 residues if both end residues are counted. CDR3 sequence: CASSFYICSAAGGFGNEQFF.

The chain employs TRBV7-2 and TRBJ1-6, with 7 bases that match TRBD1. The CDR3 is 17 amino acids. CDR1 and CDR2 (germline): SGHTA, FQGNSA. The trim removed 2 bases at V and 7 bases at J, leaving 11 bases unmatched. CDR3: CASSLRPQKGQNSPLHF. For the CDR3, the DNA is TGTGCCAGCAGCTTAAGGCCCCAAAAGGGACAGAATTCACCCCTCCACTTT. Filled out from reference TRBV7-2 and TRBJ1-6, the complete variable domain reads GAGVSQSPSNKVTEKGKDVELRCDPISGHTALYWYRQSLGQGLEFLIYFQGNSAPDKSGLPSDRFSAERTGGSVSTLTIQRTQQEDSAVYLCASSLRPQKGQNSPLHFGNGTRLTVT.

This clonotype was seen many times. V and J are TRBV29-1 and TRBJ2-3, with D unresolved. Germline CDR1 reads SQVTM; CDR2 reads ANQGSEA. The CDR3 is made up of 14 amino acids. The V end lost 8 bases, the J end lost 2 bases, and 17 bases lay between the germline ends. DNA for the CDR3: TGCAGCTTGAAAGTGGGCTGGGCCACAGATACGCAGTATTTT. It translates to CSLKVGWATDTQYF.

The gene calls are TRBV7-6 and TRBJ2-1; no definite D call. Germline-derived CDR1 and CDR2 are SGHVS and FNYEAQ. Deletions cut 0 bases from V and 2 bases from J, with 8 bases between. The CDR3 is 15 amino acids. CDR3 loop: CASSLAGWTYNEQFF. The CDR3 DNA follows: TGTGCCAGCAGCTTAGCGGGGTGGACCTACAATGAGCAGTTCTTC. Based on the CDR3 plus reference TRBV7-6 and TRBJ2-1, the full variable domain is GAGVSQSPRYKVTKRGQDVALRCDPISGHVSLYWYRQALGQGPEFLTYFNYEAQQDKSGLPNDRFSAERPEGSISTLTIQRTEQRDSAMYRCASSLAGWTYNEQFFGPGTRLTVL.

This clonotype qualifies as medium-sized. The chain combines TRBV29-1 with TRBJ2-2, with D hard to call. Germline V CDR1 and CDR2: SQVTM, ANQGSEA. The V end was cut by 4 bases, the J end by 5 bases, with 8 bases between. This CDR3 is built from 12 residues. CDR3 loop: CSVARQTGELFF. The CDR3 nucleotides read TGCAGCGTTGCACGGCAAACCGGGGAGCTGTTTTTT.

Ten or more counts support this clonotype. This chain connects TRBV3-1 to TRBJ2-2; the D gene is possibly TRBD2 (6 bases). The CDR3 loop spans 13 amino acids. Trimming left V 1 base short and J 6 bases short, with 6 bases between. From germline, CDR1 is LGHDT and CDR2 YNNKEL (reference sequence). Here the CDR3 reads CASSQGLAGELFF. The CDR3 nucleotides are TGTGCCAGCAGCCAAGGACTAGCCGGGGAGCTGTTTTTT.

This clonotype has at least ten counts. The V call is TRBV20-1, the J call TRBJ1-5; 7 positions match TRBD1. The V gene's germline CDR1 is DFQATT and CDR2 SNEGSKA (reference sequence). This CDR3 has 14 residues. V gave up 8 bases and J gave up 5 bases; unmatched junction bases: 12. CDR3 nucleotides: TGCAGTCTTACAGGGGCCCTGATGGATCAGCCCCAGCATTTT. Residues: CSLTGALMDQPQHF.

This clonotype appeared many times. CDR3: CASSFSPREQYF. The DNA of the CDR3 is TGTGCCAGCAGCTTCAGTCCCCGGGAGCAGTACTTC. The genes are TRBV3-1 and TRBJ2-7; no definite D call. Germline CDR1 reads LGHDT; CDR2 reads YNNKEL (reference sequence). The CDR3 runs to 12 residues. The V and J ends lost 5 bases and 7 bases respectively, with 12 bases between them.

The genes are TRBV6-5 and TRBJ1-2, with 7 bases aligning to TRBD1. The trim removed 6 bases at V and 3 bases at J, leaving 10 bases unmatched. The CDR3 is 15 residues long. The germline V gene has CDR1 MNHEY and CDR2 SVGAGI. The CDR3 DNA reads as TGTGCCAGCAGCCCACCAGGGGGTAGGGACTATGGCTACACCTTC. Translating gives CASSPPGGRDYGYTF.

This clonotype was seen ten or more times. This chain uses TRBV28 with TRBJ2-5, with TRBD2 matching over 10 bases. The CDR3 has 14 residues. The germline V gene has CDR1 MDHEN and CDR2 SYDVKM. V dropped 6 bases and J dropped 2; count of bases not matched to a gene: 3. The CDR3 nucleotides are TGTGCCAGCAGACTTAGCGGGGGGCAAGAGACCCAGTACTTC. Translating gives CASRLSGGQETQYF.

This clonotype has ten or more counts. The junction does not match germline at one end; this may be a read error. The CDR3 coding sequence is TGTGCCAGCAACCGGGCCAGGGGGACAGATACGCATTATTTT. Its protein is CASNRARGTDTHYF. This sequence joins TRBV2 and TRBJ2-3, with 7 positions matching TRBD1. Germline V gene lookup returns CDR1 SNHLY and CDR2 FYNNEI. This CDR3 is built from 14 residues.

This clonotype was seen many times. The V call is TRBV29-1, the J call TRBJ2-4; possible D gene TRBD1, 6 bases. Germline CDR1 and CDR2: SQVTM and ANQGSEA. V was pared by 5 bases and J by 0 bases, with 14 bases between. This CDR3 region has 15 residues. In DNA form, the CDR3 reads TGCAGCGTTTCCCCCGACAGGCTAGCCAAAAACATTCAGTACTTC. Translating gives CSVSPDRLAKNIQYF. Full variable domain (remainder filled in from reference TRBV29-1 and TRBJ2-4): SAVISQKPSRDICQRGTSLTIQCQVDSQVTMMFWYRQQPGQSLTLIATANQGSEATYESGFVIDKFPISRPNLTFSTLTVSNMSPEDSSIYLCSVSPDRLAKNIQYFGAGTRLSVL.